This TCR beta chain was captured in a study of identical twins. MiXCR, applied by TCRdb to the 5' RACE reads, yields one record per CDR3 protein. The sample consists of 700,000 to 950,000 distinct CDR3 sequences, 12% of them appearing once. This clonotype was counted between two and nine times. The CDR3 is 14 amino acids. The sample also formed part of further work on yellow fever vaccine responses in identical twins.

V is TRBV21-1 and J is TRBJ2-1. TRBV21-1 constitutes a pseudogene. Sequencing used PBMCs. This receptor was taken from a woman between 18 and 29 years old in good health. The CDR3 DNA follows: TGTGCCAGCAGCAATGCCCCTATCTACAATGAGCAGTTCTTC. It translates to CASSNAPIYNEQFF.